This T cell receptor beta chain was observed in a study of CD8 T cells in Susac syndrome. It was healthy donors who served as the controls, matched for age and sex. TEMRA cells were FACS-enriched, unlike CD8+ and CD4+ T cells, which were negatively isolated. From germline, CDR1 is MGHRA and CDR2 YSYEKL. Trimming took off 0 bases at V and 4 bases at J, with 15 bases between the two ends. The CDR3 has 16 residues. RNA amounts of about 0.5 to 1 ug underwent reverse transcription with random hexamers. TCRdb recomputed calls from the immunoSEQ multiplex PCR reads with MiXCR, one row per CDR3 protein. The sample lists some 99,000 distinct CDR3 sequences; about 95% were seen once.

This chain connects TRBV4-1 to TRBJ2-5; TRBD2 might be the D (5 bases). This clonotype originated in a human donor in good health. Source material: CD4+ T cells from PBMCs. The DNA for the CDR3 is TGCGCCAGCAGCCAAGAAGGAGCGGTACACGGAGAGACCCAGTACTTC. Amino acid sequence: CASSQEGAVHGETQYF.